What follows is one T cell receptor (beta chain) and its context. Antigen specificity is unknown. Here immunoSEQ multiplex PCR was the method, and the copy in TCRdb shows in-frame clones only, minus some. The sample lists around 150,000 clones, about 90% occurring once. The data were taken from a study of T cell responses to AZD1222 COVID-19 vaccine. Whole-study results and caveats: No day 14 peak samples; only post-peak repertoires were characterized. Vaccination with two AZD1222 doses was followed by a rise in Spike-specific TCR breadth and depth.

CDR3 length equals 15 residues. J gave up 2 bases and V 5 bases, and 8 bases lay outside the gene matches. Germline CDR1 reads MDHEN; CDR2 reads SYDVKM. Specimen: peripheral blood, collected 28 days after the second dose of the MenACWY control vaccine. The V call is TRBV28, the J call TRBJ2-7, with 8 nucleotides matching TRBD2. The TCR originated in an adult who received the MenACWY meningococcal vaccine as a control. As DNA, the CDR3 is TGTGCCAGCAGTCCCCACGGGAGGGGCGCCTACGAGCAGTACTTC. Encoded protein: CASSPHGRGAYEQYF.